One sample yielded the 10 T cell receptor beta chains listed below, sequenced in a study of T cell responses to AZD1222 COVID-19 vaccine. Using immunoSEQ multiplex PCR, the repertoire was profiled, and TCRdb retains in-frame clones only, with some absent. The data contain about 120,000 clones, approximately 85% of them singletons. The material sequenced was peripheral blood, taken on day 0 of AZD1222 vaccination. The source of these receptors is an adult in good health.

This clone has more than one count but fewer than ten. The chain uses TRBV5-6 and TRBJ1-2, with a possible D match to TRBD1 (5 bases). Germline V gene sequence: CDR1 SGHDT, CDR2 YYEEEE. The germline V and J ends were trimmed by 0 bases and 7 bases, with 19 bases remaining between them. The length of the CDR3 is 16 residues. In DNA form, the CDR3 reads TGTGCCAGCAGCTTGGCAGGGTATAGATCAGCCGGTGGCTACACCTTC. Translating gives CASSLAGYRSAGGYTF.

J is TRBJ1-2 and V is TRBV6-6; D possibly corresponds to TRBD1 (6 bases). V was clipped by 6 bases and J by 3 bases, with 20 bases between them. Germline V gene lookup returns CDR1 MNHNY and CDR2 SVGAGI (reference sequence). The CDR3 is 16 amino acids. The CDR3 region has the DNA TGTGCCAGCAGCCTTCTCGGGGGGGCGCGGGACTATGGCTACACCTTC. Its translation: CASSLLGGARDYGYTF.

This sequence joins TRBV27 and TRBJ1-3; a weak D match, TRBD1 (5 bases). The CDR3 totals 12 residues. From germline, CDR1 is MNHEY and CDR2 SMNVEV (reference sequence). Deletions cut 6 bases from V and 2 bases from J, with 5 bases between. In DNA, the CDR3 is TGTGCCAGCAGGGGACCTGGAAACACCATATATTTT. Translation gives CASRGPGNTIYF.

The rearrangement links TRBV9 to TRBJ1-3, with 8 bases lining up with TRBD1. CDR3 length: 15 amino acids. V was clipped by 4 bases and J by 3 bases; unmatched bases: 6. CDR1 and CDR2 (germline): SGDLS, YYNGEE. The DNA for the CDR3 is TGTGCCAGCAGCTCCTCGACAGGGGTTGGAAACACCATATATTTT. Translating it yields CASSSSTGVGNTIYF.

The CDR3: CASSQGSGSPLHF. The DNA of the CDR3 is TGTGCCAGCAGCCAAGGTTCTGGGTCACCCCTCCACTTT. The rearrangement joins TRBV3-1 (or the pseudogene TRBV3-2) to TRBJ1-6; D unclear. Trimming cost V 1 base and J 10 bases, with 8 bases left between them. CDR3 length: 13 amino acids. CDR1 is LGHDT and CDR2 is YNNKEL in the germline V gene (reference sequence).

This clone has just one count. The V call is TRBV3-1 (or the pseudogene TRBV3-2), the J call TRBJ2-5, with 11 bases matching TRBD2. Trimming took 6 bases from V and 5 from J; bases not matched to a gene: 5. CDR1 LGHDT and CDR2 YNNKEL come from the germline V gene (reference sequence). The CDR3 loop spans 14 amino acids. CDR3 DNA: TGTGCCAGCAGGAGGGCTAGCGGGGGGGAGACCCAGTACTTC. It specifies CASRRASGGETQYF.

This sequence joins TRBV12-5 and TRBJ2-3; 7 bases are a match to TRBD2. With 4 bases clipped from V and 1 base from J, the junction kept 2 bases outside the gene matches. Germline V gene lookup returns CDR1 LGHNT and CDR2 FRNRAP. This CDR3 comprises 14 residues. As DNA, the CDR3 is TGTGCTAGTGGTTCCAGCGGGGGCACAGATACGCAGTATTTT. Translation gives CASGSSGGTDTQYF.

This chain links TRBV24-1 with TRBJ1-5; a weak D match, TRBD1 (5 bases). CDR3 length: 13 amino acids. Germline-derived CDR1 and CDR2 are KGHDR and SFDVKD. Trimming removed 4 bases from V and 4 bases from J, with 7 bases in between. Here the CDR3 reads CATSERQNQPQHF. As DNA, the CDR3 is TGTGCCACCAGTGAACGACAGAATCAGCCCCAGCATTTT.

The chain uses TRBV9 and TRBJ1-2, with D perhaps TRBD1 (6 bases). The CDR3 loop spans 14 amino acids. CDR1 SGDLS and CDR2 YYNGEE come from the germline V gene. V was cut by 4 bases and J by 7 bases, with 17 bases left in between. This CDR3 reads CASSPHPTGSGYTF. DNA for the CDR3: TGTGCCAGCAGCCCCCATCCCACAGGGTCTGGCTACACCTTC.

The V call is TRBV20-1, the J call TRBJ1-1, with D possibly TRBD1 on 5 matching bases. The V end was cut by 2 bases, the J end by 6 bases, with 7 bases between. Germline loops: CDR1 DFQATT, CDR2 SNEGSKA (reference sequence). The CDR3 has 11 amino acids. For the CDR3, the DNA is TGCAGTGCTAGACAGGGACCTGAAGCTTTCTTT. This gives the protein CSARQGPEAFF.